A selection of T cell receptor beta chains follows, all from one sample in a study of T cell responses to AZD1222 COVID-19 vaccine. Profiled with immunoSEQ multiplex PCR; TCRdb holds only in-frame clones, not every one. This sample has some 91,000 clones, with 85% to 95% found just once. This specimen consisted of peripheral blood, obtained on day 0 of AZD1222 vaccination. These receptors were obtained from an adult in good health. Both conserved end residues are part of each CDR3. Each record gives: V gene, CDR3 length, clone size, J gene, D gene, CDR3 DNA, CDR3 protein. The D gene is left open where the match is weak. Only part of the rows carry a size: once, few, many, or a class if the clone is expanded.

V: TRBV9
length: 16
size: NA
J: TRBJ1-3
D: NA
DNA: TGTGCCAGCAGCGTAGAGTCCCTACACTCTGGAAACACCATATATTTT
CDR3: CASSVESLHSGNTIYF

V: TRBV9
length: 13
size: NA
J: TRBJ2-3
D: NA
DNA: TGTGCCAGCAGCTCAACCCAGCTCGATACGCAGTATTTT
CDR3: CASSSTQLDTQYF

V: TRBV14
length: 11
size: NA
J: TRBJ2-7
D: TRBD2
DNA: TGTGCCAGCAGGAGCGGGGTTGAGCAGTACTTC
CDR3: CASRSGVEQYF

V: TRBV4-2
length: 15
size: NA
J: TRBJ1-6
D: NA
DNA: TGTGCCAGCAGCCAAGGTTTGGGCTCGAATTCACCCCTCCACTTT
CDR3: CASSQGLGSNSPLHF

V: TRBV27
length: 12
size: NA
J: TRBJ2-5
D: NA
DNA: TGTGCCAGCAGTTTAGTCGGAGAGACCCAGTACTTC
CDR3: CASSLVGETQYF

V: TRBV28
length: 15
size: NA
J: TRBJ2-7
D: TRBD2
DNA: TGTGCCAGCAGTTTTTATGTGGGAGGGTCCTACGAGCAGTACTTC
CDR3: CASSFYVGGSYEQYF

V: TRBV7-2
length: 15
size: NA
J: TRBJ2-7
D: TRBD1
DNA: TGTGCCAGCAGCTTAGAGGTGGACAGGGGGTACGAGCAGTACTTC
CDR3: CASSLEVDRGYEQYF

V: TRBV5-4
length: 16
size: NA
J: TRBJ1-1
D: TRBD1
DNA: TGTGCCAGCAGCCCAAGGACAGGGTCCCCGAACACTGAAGCTTTCTTT
CDR3: CASSPRTGSPNTEAFF

V: TRBV10-3
length: 12
size: NA
J: TRBJ2-7
D: NA
DNA: TGTGCCATCAGTGCTCTGACCTACGAGCAGTACTTC
CDR3: CAISALTYEQYF

V: TRBV24-1
length: 14
size: NA
J: TRBJ2-2
D: TRBD2
DNA: TGTGCCACCAGTGGCGGGGGGAACACCGGGGAGCTGTTTTTT
CDR3: CATSGGGNTGELFF

V: TRBV7-7
length: 13
size: NA
J: TRBJ2-5
D: NA
DNA: TGTGCTAGCAGCTTAGACTGGGAAGAGACCCAGTACTTC
CDR3: CASSLDWEETQYF

V: TRBV7-2
length: 13
size: NA
J: TRBJ2-3
D: NA
DNA: TGTGCCAGCGGCAATACGGGTTCAGATACGCAGTATTTT
CDR3: CASGNTGSDTQYF

V: TRBV5-6
length: 14
size: NA
J: TRBJ1-2
D: TRBD1
DNA: TGTGCCAGCAGCTCGACAGGGGGGGACTATGGCTACACCTTC
CDR3: CASSSTGGDYGYTF

V: TRBV29-1
length: 13
size: NA
J: TRBJ1-4
D: NA
DNA: TGCAGCGTTTCGTTGAGACTGGGTGAAAAACTGTTTTTT
CDR3: CSVSLRLGEKLFF

V: TRBV24-1
length: 14
size: NA
J: TRBJ1-5
D: NA
DNA: TGTGCCACCGCGGACAGACAAAGCAATCAGCCCCAGCATTTT
CDR3: CATADRQSNQPQHF

V: TRBV12-3/TRBV12-4
length: 11
size: NA
J: TRBJ1-1
D: NA
DNA: TGTGCCAGCACCTTGAACACTGAAGCTTTCTTT
CDR3: CASTLNTEAFF

V: TRBV10-3
length: 16
size: NA
J: TRBJ2-3
D: TRBD1
DNA: TGTGCCATCAGTGAGAGGGGGCGACAGTCCACAGATACGCAGTATTTT
CDR3: CAISERGRQSTDTQYF

V: TRBV11-3
length: 15
size: NA
J: TRBJ2-1
D: NA
DNA: TGTGCCAGCAGCTTATCCGGAAGCTCCTACAATGAGCAGTTCTTC
CDR3: CASSLSGSSYNEQFF

V: TRBV5-1
length: 13
size: NA
J: TRBJ2-1
D: NA
DNA: TGCGCCAGCAGCCCGCGGACGGAGCTTGAGCAGTTCTTC
CDR3: CASSPRTELEQFF

V: TRBV9
length: 14
size: NA
J: TRBJ1-1
D: TRBD1
DNA: TGTGCCAGCAGCCGGACAGGGATGAACACTGAAGCTTTCTTT
CDR3: CASSRTGMNTEAFF

V: TRBV7-3
length: 13
size: NA
J: TRBJ2-3
D: NA
DNA: TGTGCCAGCAGCCCGGACTACACAGATACGCAGTATTTT
CDR3: CASSPDYTDTQYF

V: TRBV18
length: 14
size: NA
J: TRBJ1-5
D: NA
DNA: TGTGCCAGCTCTCTTATGACAGATAATCAGCCCCAGCATTTT
CDR3: CASSLMTDNQPQHF

V: TRBV28
length: 16
size: NA
J: TRBJ2-7
D: NA
DNA: TGTGCCAGCAGCCCAATAAAGGGGAAATCGAGTCACGAGCAGTACTTC
CDR3: CASSPIKGKSSHEQYF

V: TRBV13
length: 15
size: few
J: TRBJ2-1
D: NA
DNA: TGTGCCAGCAGCTTACAGGGGAGGGCCCACAATGAGCAGTTCTTC
CDR3: CASSLQGRAHNEQFF

V: TRBV5-4
length: 13
size: NA
J: TRBJ1-4
D: NA
DNA: TGTGCCAGCAGCTTGGCGGGAGGTGAAAAACTGTTTTTT
CDR3: CASSLAGGEKLFF

V: TRBV4-1
length: 16
size: NA
J: TRBJ1-4
D: NA
DNA: TGCGCCAGCAGCCAACGATATCTTGCAACTAATGAAAAACTGTTTTTT
CDR3: CASSQRYLATNEKLFF

V: TRBV5-6
length: 16
size: NA
J: TRBJ1-5
D: NA
DNA: TGTGCCAGCAGCTCAGGGTCTTCCTTGAGCAATCAGCCCCAGCATTTT
CDR3: CASSSGSSLSNQPQHF

V: TRBV12-5
length: 16
size: NA
J: TRBJ2-1
D: TRBD2
DNA: TGTGCTAGTGGTGGTCCCCTAGCGGGGATCATCAATGAGCAGTTCTTC
CDR3: CASGGPLAGIINEQFF

V: TRBV27
length: 15
size: NA
J: TRBJ1-2
D: NA
DNA: TGTGCCAGCAGAGCTGACAGAAATGGTCCCTATGGCTACACCTTC
CDR3: CASRADRNGPYGYTF

V: TRBV5-8
length: 16
size: NA
J: TRBJ1-5
D: NA
DNA: TGTGCCAGCAGCTTGGATTCCGGGACCGGCAATCAGCCCCAGCATTTT
CDR3: CASSLDSGTGNQPQHF

V: TRBV19
length: 15
size: NA
J: TRBJ1-1
D: TRBD1
DNA: TGTGCCACTCAAGACAGGGGACAGTTTAACACTGAAGCTTTCTTT
CDR3: CATQDRGQFNTEAFF

V: TRBV18
length: 16
size: NA
J: TRBJ1-2
D: TRBD1
DNA: TGTGCCAGCTCACCCCTCGGCCGGGACAGGTCCTATGGCTACACCTTC
CDR3: CASSPLGRDRSYGYTF

V: TRBV20-1
length: 15
size: NA
J: TRBJ1-3
D: NA
DNA: TGCAGTGCTAGTTTTGGTGATCGGGCAGGAAACACCATATATTTT
CDR3: CSASFGDRAGNTIYF

V: TRBV30
length: 14
size: NA
J: TRBJ1-2
D: TRBD1
DNA: TGTGCCTGCCCCGGGACAGGGGCTAACTATGGCTACACCTTC
CDR3: CACPGTGANYGYTF

V: TRBV7-3
length: 13
size: NA
J: TRBJ2-4
D: NA
DNA: TGTGCCAGCAGCATCCGTCAGGAGAGCATTCAGTACTTC
CDR3: CASSIRQESIQYF

V: TRBV27
length: 18
size: NA
J: TRBJ2-7
D: TRBD2
DNA: TGTGCCAGCAGTGAGGTGGGACTAGCGGGAGGGAAAGGGTACGAGCAGTACTTC
CDR3: CASSEVGLAGGKGYEQYF

V: TRBV13
length: 13
size: NA
J: TRBJ1-6
D: NA
DNA: TGTGCCAGCAGCCCCGACAGAAATTCACCCCTCCACTTT
CDR3: CASSPDRNSPLHF

V: TRBV27
length: 16
size: NA
J: TRBJ2-2
D: TRBD2
DNA: TGTGCCAGCAGTTTATTGATAGCGGGGAGGACCGGGGAGCTGTTTTTT
CDR3: CASSLLIAGRTGELFF

V: TRBV3-1/TRBV3-2
length: 15
size: NA
J: TRBJ1-4
D: TRBD1
DNA: TGTGCCAGCAGCCTCCGACAGGGGGCGAATGAAAAACTGTTTTTT
CDR3: CASSLRQGANEKLFF

V: TRBV3-1/TRBV3-2
length: 14
size: once
J: TRBJ2-5
D: NA
DNA: TGTGCCAGCACCTTTGGACTGTACCAAGAGACCCAGTACTTC
CDR3: CASTFGLYQETQYF

V: TRBV6-2/TRBV6-3
length: 16
size: NA
J: TRBJ1-1
D: NA
DNA: TGTGCCAGCAGTTACTCACCTGACAGGTTCAAGACTGAAGCTTTCTTT
CDR3: CASSYSPDRFKTEAFF

V: TRBV18
length: 15
size: NA
J: TRBJ1-2
D: TRBD1
DNA: TGTGCCAGCTCACCACTTGGACAGGGGAACTATGGCTACACCTTC
CDR3: CASSPLGQGNYGYTF